This TCR beta chain was observed in a study of cytomegalovirus exposure and HLA in healthy donors. Study-level information: Within the Caucasian-associated ancestry cluster were roughly 81% of the roughly 400 genotyped donors.

On this clone: As yet, its antigen is unknown.

Study-wide results and caveats: Later analysis indicated greater clonal expansion among HLA-associated TCR beta chains than among equally common other chains. The authors confirmed in vitro that three CMV-associated chains were specific for CMV antigens.

PCR primers comprised 60 Vbeta and 13 Jbeta primers. Original handling: Unique TCR beta chains numbered roughly 83 million in a later analysis, with roughly 11 million shared. TCRdb's copy holds only in-frame clones and misses some; the assay was immunoSEQ multiplex PCR. That table furnishes V, J and clone size, whereas the DNA furnished D and trimming. The table shows about 200,000 clones, with around 73% occurring only once. This clonotype originated in a male donor in good health and CMV-seronegative. The sample was PBMCs.

This chain's CDR3 is CASRRASFGEQYF. In DNA form, the CDR3 reads TGTGCCAGCAGGAGGGCCTCTTTCGGCGAGCAGTACTTC. The rearrangement uses TRBV16 and TRBJ2-7; possibly TRBD2 for D (5 bases). Trimming left V 6 bases short and J 6 bases short, with 15 bases between. Germline V gene sequence: CDR1 KGHSY, CDR2 FQNENV. This CDR3 region has 13 residues.